A selection of T cell receptor beta chains follows, all from one sample in a study of cytomegalovirus exposure and HLA in healthy donors. The protocol was immunoSEQ multiplex PCR, while the TCRdb copy is restricted to in-frame clones and leaves out a portion. The repertoire has roughly 65,000 clones, approximately 96% of them found once; the top ten carry approximately 4.5%. The sequencing sample was made of PBMCs. These TCRs come from a man aged 18 to 29 in good health and CMV-seropositive. Both conserved end residues are part of each CDR3. Each record gives: D gene, V gene, clone size, J gene, CDR3 DNA, CDR3 protein. D genes are given only for firm matches. Not every row has a clone size; where given, it reads once, few, many or a size class.

d_gene: -; v_gene: TRBV28; abundance: once; j_gene: TRBJ2-6; CDR3nt: TGTGCCAGCAAGGGGAATGCTGGGGCCAACGTCCTGACTTTC; CDR3aa: CASKGNAGANVLTF
d_gene: -; v_gene: TRBV2; abundance: -; j_gene: TRBJ2-5; CDR3nt: TGTGCCAGCAGTGACAGGGTATTGGTGGAGACCCAGTACTTC; CDR3aa: CASSDRVLVETQYF
d_gene: TRBD1; v_gene: TRBV29-1; abundance: -; j_gene: TRBJ1-1; CDR3nt: TGCAGCGCCGTCGGACAGGGTTGGACTGAAGCTTTCTTT; CDR3aa: CSAVGQGWTEAFF
d_gene: -; v_gene: TRBV6-6; abundance: -; j_gene: TRBJ1-3; CDR3nt: TGTGCCAGCAGTTATCTAGGAGGAAACACCATATATTTT; CDR3aa: CASSYLGGNTIYF
d_gene: -; v_gene: TRBV18; abundance: -; j_gene: TRBJ2-1; CDR3nt: TGTGCCAGCTCACCTGTTGAACTCGAAAACAATGAGCAGTTCTTC; CDR3aa: CASSPVELENNEQFF
d_gene: -; v_gene: TRBV27; abundance: -; j_gene: TRBJ1-1; CDR3nt: TGTGCCAGCATTTCCGCGCCCGGGAACACTGAAGCTTTCTTT; CDR3aa: CASISAPGNTEAFF
d_gene: TRBD1; v_gene: TRBV27; abundance: -; j_gene: TRBJ1-1; CDR3nt: TGTGCCAGCAGTACACGACAGGGTCTGAACACTGAAGCTTTCTTT; CDR3aa: CASSTRQGLNTEAFF
d_gene: -; v_gene: TRBV29-1; abundance: -; j_gene: TRBJ1-2; CDR3nt: TGCAGCGCTGAGACGGGAGGCTACACCTTC; CDR3aa: CSAETGGYTF
d_gene: TRBD1; v_gene: TRBV2; abundance: -; j_gene: TRBJ1-4; CDR3nt: TGTGCCAGCAGTGGCGACAGGGGGACTGAAAAACTGTTTTTT; CDR3aa: CASSGDRGTEKLFF
d_gene: TRBD1; v_gene: TRBV5-1; abundance: -; j_gene: TRBJ2-5; CDR3nt: TGCGCCAGCGGGTCCGGGACAGCAATCCAAGAGACCCAGTACTTC; CDR3aa: CASGSGTAIQETQYF
d_gene: -; v_gene: TRBV28; abundance: -; j_gene: TRBJ1-4; CDR3nt: TGTGCCAGCAGTCTCCTCTATACGGAAAAACTGTTTTTT; CDR3aa: CASSLLYTEKLFF
d_gene: -; v_gene: TRBV5-4; abundance: -; j_gene: TRBJ2-6; CDR3nt: TGTGCCAGCAGCCCGACAGTAATCTCTGGGGCCAACGTCCTGACTTTC; CDR3aa: CASSPTVISGANVLTF
d_gene: -; v_gene: TRBV10-3; abundance: -; j_gene: TRBJ2-7; CDR3nt: TGTGCCATCAGCGTTAACGACCGGGGCTACGAGCAGTACTTC; CDR3aa: CAISVNDRGYEQYF
d_gene: -; v_gene: TRBV7-9; abundance: once; j_gene: TRBJ1-2; CDR3nt: TGTGCCAGCAGCTTAGATGGTTCCCAGAACTATGGCTACACCTTC; CDR3aa: CASSLDGSQNYGYTF
d_gene: -; v_gene: TRBV7-2; abundance: once; j_gene: TRBJ2-1; CDR3nt: TGTGCCAGCAGCCCTGACTCGAGCTCCTACAATGAGCAGTTCTTC; CDR3aa: CASSPDSSSYNEQFF
d_gene: -; v_gene: TRBV7-9; abundance: -; j_gene: TRBJ1-3; CDR3nt: TGTGCCAGCAGCTCCCGGGACTCCAGCTCTGGAAACACCATATATTTT; CDR3aa: CASSSRDSSSGNTIYF
d_gene: TRBD2; v_gene: TRBV28; abundance: -; j_gene: TRBJ2-5; CDR3nt: TGTGCCAGCACGACTAGCGGGAGTACCCAGTACTTC; CDR3aa: CASTTSGSTQYF
d_gene: TRBD1; v_gene: TRBV29-1; abundance: -; j_gene: TRBJ1-2; CDR3nt: TGCAGCGTTGGGGGGGGACAGGTTCATGGCTACACCTTC; CDR3aa: CSVGGGQVHGYTF
d_gene: -; v_gene: TRBV6-6; abundance: -; j_gene: TRBJ2-7; CDR3nt: TGTGCCAGCAGTTACGCACCTTGGCAGGGGTACGAGCAGTACTTC; CDR3aa: CASSYAPWQGYEQYF
d_gene: TRBD1; v_gene: TRBV5-6; abundance: -; j_gene: TRBJ2-3; CDR3nt: TGTGCCAGCAGACCAGGACAGGGGGCCTCAGATACGCAGTATTTT; CDR3aa: CASRPGQGASDTQYF
d_gene: -; v_gene: TRBV4-1; abundance: once; j_gene: TRBJ2-7; CDR3nt: TGCGCCAGCAGCCAAGATCCTAGCAGCGGTCATACCTACGAGCAGTACTTC; CDR3aa: CASSQDPSSGHTYEQYF
d_gene: -; v_gene: TRBV7-8; abundance: -; j_gene: TRBJ2-3; CDR3nt: TGTGCCAGCAGCCTCCGCCGCCCAGCGAGCACAGATACGCAGTATTTT; CDR3aa: CASSLRRPASTDTQYF
d_gene: -; v_gene: TRBV19; abundance: once; j_gene: TRBJ1-3; CDR3nt: TGTGCCAGTAGTTTCGCAGGGGGAAACACCATATATTTT; CDR3aa: CASSFAGGNTIYF
d_gene: TRBD1; v_gene: TRBV9; abundance: -; j_gene: TRBJ1-3; CDR3nt: TGTGCCAGCAGCTCCTCCGGGACAGTCACTCAGAGCTCTGGAAACACCATATATTTT; CDR3aa: CASSSSGTVTQSSGNTIYF
d_gene: TRBD1; v_gene: TRBV30; abundance: -; j_gene: TRBJ1-2; CDR3nt: TGTGCCTGGAGTCCGGGACAGGGGCTTTATGGCTACACCTTC; CDR3aa: CAWSPGQGLYGYTF
d_gene: TRBD1; v_gene: TRBV18; abundance: -; j_gene: TRBJ1-4; CDR3nt: TGTGCCAGCTCAACCGGGACAGGTGGGGGAGAAAAACTGTTTTTT; CDR3aa: CASSTGTGGGEKLFF
d_gene: TRBD1; v_gene: TRBV5-4; abundance: -; j_gene: TRBJ1-1; CDR3nt: TGTGCCAGCAGCGGGGACAGGGGGTTGAACACTGAAGCTTTCTTT; CDR3aa: CASSGDRGLNTEAFF
d_gene: -; v_gene: TRBV4-3; abundance: -; j_gene: TRBJ1-2; CDR3nt: TGCGCCAGCAGCCAAGATCTGGAGTTGAACTATGGCTACACCTTC; CDR3aa: CASSQDLELNYGYTF
d_gene: -; v_gene: TRBV7-9; abundance: -; j_gene: TRBJ1-4; CDR3nt: TGTGCCAGCACCCCCCTCGGGGGGAATGAAAAACTGTTTTTT; CDR3aa: CASTPLGGNEKLFF
d_gene: TRBD1; v_gene: TRBV10-3; abundance: -; j_gene: TRBJ1-2; CDR3nt: TGTGCCATCAGGGGACCGGGACAGGACTATGGCTACACCTTC; CDR3aa: CAIRGPGQDYGYTF
d_gene: -; v_gene: TRBV7-2; abundance: -; j_gene: TRBJ1-1; CDR3nt: TGTGCCAGCAGCTTAGCGTCGGTGAACACTGAAGCTTTCTTT; CDR3aa: CASSLASVNTEAFF
d_gene: -; v_gene: TRBV28; abundance: -; j_gene: TRBJ1-4; CDR3nt: TGTGCCAGCAGTTTCCTACAGGGCGCAACTAATGAAAAACTGTTTTTT; CDR3aa: CASSFLQGATNEKLFF
d_gene: TRBD1; v_gene: TRBV14; abundance: -; j_gene: TRBJ2-1; CDR3nt: TGTGCCAGCAGCCAAGTGGGGACAGGGGGCTACAATGAGCAGTTCTTC; CDR3aa: CASSQVGTGGYNEQFF
d_gene: -; v_gene: TRBV6-1; abundance: -; j_gene: TRBJ1-6; CDR3nt: TGTGCCAGCAGTGATCGGGTTTCACCCCTCCACTTT; CDR3aa: CASSDRVSPLHF
d_gene: -; v_gene: TRBV6-1; abundance: -; j_gene: TRBJ2-2; CDR3nt: TGTGCCAGCACCACGGGACTCGACACCGGGGAGCTGTTTTTT; CDR3aa: CASTTGLDTGELFF